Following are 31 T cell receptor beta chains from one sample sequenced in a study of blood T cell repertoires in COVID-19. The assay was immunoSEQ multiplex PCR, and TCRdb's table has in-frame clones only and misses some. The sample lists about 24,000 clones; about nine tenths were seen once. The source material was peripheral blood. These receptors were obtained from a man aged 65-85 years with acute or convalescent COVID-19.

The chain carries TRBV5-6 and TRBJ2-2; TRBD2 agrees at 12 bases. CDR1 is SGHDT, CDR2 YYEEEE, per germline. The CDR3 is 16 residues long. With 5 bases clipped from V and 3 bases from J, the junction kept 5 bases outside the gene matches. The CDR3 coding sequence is TGTGCCAGCAGTTTACTAGCGGGAGGCTACACCGGGGAGCTGTTTTTT. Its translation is CASSLLAGGYTGELFF.

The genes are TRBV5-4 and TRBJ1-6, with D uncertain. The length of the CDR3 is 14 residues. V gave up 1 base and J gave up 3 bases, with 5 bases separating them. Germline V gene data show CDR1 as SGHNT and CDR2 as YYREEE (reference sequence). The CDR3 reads CASSLTVYNSPLHF. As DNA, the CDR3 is TGTGCCAGCAGCTTGACAGTCTATAATTCACCCCTCCACTTT.

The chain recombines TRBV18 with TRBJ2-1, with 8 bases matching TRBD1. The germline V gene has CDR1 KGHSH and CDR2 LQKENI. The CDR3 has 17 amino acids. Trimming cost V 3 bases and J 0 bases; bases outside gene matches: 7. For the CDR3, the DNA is TGTGCCAGCTCACCCCAGTTAACAGGGGGCTCCTACAATGAGCAGTTCTTC. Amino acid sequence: CASSPQLTGGSYNEQFF.

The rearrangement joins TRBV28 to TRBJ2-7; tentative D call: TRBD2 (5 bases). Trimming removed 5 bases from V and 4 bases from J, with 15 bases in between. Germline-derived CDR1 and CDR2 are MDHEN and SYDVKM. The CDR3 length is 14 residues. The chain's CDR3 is CASSPGVAQYEQYF. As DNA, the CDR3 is TGTGCCAGCAGTCCCGGGGTAGCGCAATACGAGCAGTACTTC. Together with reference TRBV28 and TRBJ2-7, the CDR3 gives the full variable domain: DVKVTQSSRYLVKRTGEKVFLECVQDMDHENMFWYRQDPGLGLRLIYFSYDVKMKEKGDIPEGYSVSREKKERFSLILESASTNQTSMYLCASSPGVAQYEQYFGPGTRLTVT.

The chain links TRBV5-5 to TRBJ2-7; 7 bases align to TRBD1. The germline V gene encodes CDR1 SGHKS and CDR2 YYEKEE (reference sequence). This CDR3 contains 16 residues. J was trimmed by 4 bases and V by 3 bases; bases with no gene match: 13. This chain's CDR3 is CASSYQNRGVYYEQYF. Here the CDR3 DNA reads TGTGCCAGCAGCTACCAAAACAGGGGTGTTTATTACGAGCAGTACTTC.

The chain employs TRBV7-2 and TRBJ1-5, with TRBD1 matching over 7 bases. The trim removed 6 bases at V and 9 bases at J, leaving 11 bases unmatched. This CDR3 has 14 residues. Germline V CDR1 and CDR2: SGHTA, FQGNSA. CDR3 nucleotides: TGTGCCAGCAGTTTACAGGGGTCCGGTCTGCCCCAGCATTTT. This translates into CASSLQGSGLPQHF.

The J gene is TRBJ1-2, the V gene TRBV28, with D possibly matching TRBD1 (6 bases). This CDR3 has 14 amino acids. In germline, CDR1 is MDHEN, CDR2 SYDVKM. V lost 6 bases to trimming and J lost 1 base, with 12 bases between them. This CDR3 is CASREGQHNYGYTF. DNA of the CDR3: TGTGCCAGCAGAGAGGGACAACATAACTATGGCTACACCTTC.

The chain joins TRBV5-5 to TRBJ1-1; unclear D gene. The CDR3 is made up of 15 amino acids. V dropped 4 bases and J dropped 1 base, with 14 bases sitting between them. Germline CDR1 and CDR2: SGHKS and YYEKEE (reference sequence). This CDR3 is CASSQSPVTNTEAFF. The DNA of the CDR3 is TGTGCCAGCAGCCAATCCCCGGTAACGAACACTGAAGCTTTCTTT.

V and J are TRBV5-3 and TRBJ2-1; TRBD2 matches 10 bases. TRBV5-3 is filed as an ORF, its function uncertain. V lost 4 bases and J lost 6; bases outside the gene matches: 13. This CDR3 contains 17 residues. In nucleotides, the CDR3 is TGTGCCAGAAGCCGAAAGGGAACTAGCGGGAAATCCAATGAGCAGTTCTTC. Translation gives CARSRKGTSGKSNEQFF.

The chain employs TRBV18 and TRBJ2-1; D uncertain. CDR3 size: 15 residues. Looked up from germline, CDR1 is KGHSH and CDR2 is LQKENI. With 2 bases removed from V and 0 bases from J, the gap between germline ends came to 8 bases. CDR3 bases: TGTGCCAGCTCACCATTGCGAAGCTCCTACAATGAGCAGTTCTTC. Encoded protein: CASSPLRSSYNEQFF.

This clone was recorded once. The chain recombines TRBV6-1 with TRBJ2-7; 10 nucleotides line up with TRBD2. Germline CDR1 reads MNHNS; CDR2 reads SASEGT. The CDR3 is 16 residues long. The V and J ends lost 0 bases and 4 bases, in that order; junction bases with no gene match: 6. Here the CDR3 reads CASSEAQVSGGYEQYF. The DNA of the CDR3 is TGTGCCAGCAGTGAAGCGCAGGTTAGCGGGGGGTACGAGCAGTACTTC.

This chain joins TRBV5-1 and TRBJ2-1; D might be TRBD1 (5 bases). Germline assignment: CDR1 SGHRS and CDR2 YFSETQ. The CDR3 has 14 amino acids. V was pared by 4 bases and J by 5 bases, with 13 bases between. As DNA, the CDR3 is TGCGCCAGCAGCGAACAGGCGTCGGACAATGAGCAGTTCTTC. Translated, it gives CASSEQASDNEQFF.

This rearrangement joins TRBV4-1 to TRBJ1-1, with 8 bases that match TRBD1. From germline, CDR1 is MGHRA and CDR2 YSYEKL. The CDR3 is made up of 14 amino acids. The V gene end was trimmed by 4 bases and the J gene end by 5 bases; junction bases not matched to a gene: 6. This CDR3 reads CASSRTGGGTEAFF. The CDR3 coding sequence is TGCGCCAGCAGCCGAACAGGGGGGGGTACTGAAGCTTTCTTT.

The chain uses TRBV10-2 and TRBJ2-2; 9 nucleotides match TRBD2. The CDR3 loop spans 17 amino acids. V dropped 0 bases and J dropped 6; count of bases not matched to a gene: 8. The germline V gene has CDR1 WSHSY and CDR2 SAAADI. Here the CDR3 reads CASSESVLAGIAGELFF. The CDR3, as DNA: TGCGCCAGCAGTGAGTCGGTTCTAGCGGGAATTGCCGGGGAGCTGTTTTTT.

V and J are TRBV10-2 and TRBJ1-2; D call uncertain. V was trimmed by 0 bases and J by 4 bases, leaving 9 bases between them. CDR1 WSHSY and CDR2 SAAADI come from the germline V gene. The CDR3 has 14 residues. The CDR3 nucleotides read TGCGCCAGCAGTGAGTCGAGAGCAGGCTATGGCTACACCTTC. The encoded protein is CASSESRAGYGYTF.

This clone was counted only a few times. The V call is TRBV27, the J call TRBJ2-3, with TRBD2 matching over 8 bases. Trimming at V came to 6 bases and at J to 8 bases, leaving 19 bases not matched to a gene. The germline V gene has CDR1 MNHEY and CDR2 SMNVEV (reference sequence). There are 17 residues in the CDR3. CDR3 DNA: TGTGCCAGCAGCCCGGGGGGATTAGCGGGGAAGAAAGTTACGCAGTATTTT. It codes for CASSPGGLAGKKVTQYF.

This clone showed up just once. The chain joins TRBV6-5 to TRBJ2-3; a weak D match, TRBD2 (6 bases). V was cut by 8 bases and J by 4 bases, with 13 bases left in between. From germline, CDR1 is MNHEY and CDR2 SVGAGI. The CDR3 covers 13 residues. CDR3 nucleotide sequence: TGTGCCAGCTGTCTAGCGCTGGCAGATACGCAGTATTTT. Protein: CASCLALADTQYF.

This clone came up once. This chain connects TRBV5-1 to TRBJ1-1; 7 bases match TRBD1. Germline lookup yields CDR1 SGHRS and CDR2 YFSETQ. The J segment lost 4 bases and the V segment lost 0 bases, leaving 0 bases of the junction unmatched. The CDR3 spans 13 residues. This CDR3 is CASSLEGATEAFF. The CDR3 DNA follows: TGCGCCAGCAGCTTGGAGGGGGCCACTGAAGCTTTCTTT.

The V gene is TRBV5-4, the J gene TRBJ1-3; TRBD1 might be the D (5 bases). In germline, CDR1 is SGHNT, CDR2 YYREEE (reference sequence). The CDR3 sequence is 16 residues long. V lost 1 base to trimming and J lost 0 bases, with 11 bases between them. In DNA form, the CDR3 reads TGTGCCAGCAGCTTGCAGGGCCGTCGCTCTGGAAACACCATATATTTT. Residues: CASSLQGRRSGNTIYF.

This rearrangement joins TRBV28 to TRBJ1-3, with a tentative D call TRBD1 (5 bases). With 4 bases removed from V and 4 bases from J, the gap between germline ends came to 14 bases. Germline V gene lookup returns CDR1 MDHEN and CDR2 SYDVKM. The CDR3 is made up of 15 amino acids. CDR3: CASSSRRASGNTIYF. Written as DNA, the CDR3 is TGTGCCAGCAGTTCCCGCAGGGCCTCCGGAAACACCATATATTTT.

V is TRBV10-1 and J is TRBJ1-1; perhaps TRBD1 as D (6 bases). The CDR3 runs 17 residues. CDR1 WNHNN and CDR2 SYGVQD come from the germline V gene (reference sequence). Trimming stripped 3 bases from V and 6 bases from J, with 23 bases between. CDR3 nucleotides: TGCGCCAGCAGTGAAAGCGTTCTAGCAGGGGTTAAGCCTGAAGCTTTCTTT. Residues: CASSESVLAGVKPEAFF.

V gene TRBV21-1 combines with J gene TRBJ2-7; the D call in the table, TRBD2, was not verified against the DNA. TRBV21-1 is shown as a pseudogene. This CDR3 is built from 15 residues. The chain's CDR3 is CASSKGSGRAHEQYF. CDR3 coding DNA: TGTGCCAGCAGCAAAGGGTCAGGGAGGGCGCACGAGCAGTACTTC.

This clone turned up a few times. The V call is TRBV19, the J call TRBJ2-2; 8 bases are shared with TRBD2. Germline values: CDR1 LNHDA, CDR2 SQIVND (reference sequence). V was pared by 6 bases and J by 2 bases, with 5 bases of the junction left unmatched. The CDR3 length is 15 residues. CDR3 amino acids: CASSSGGPNTGELFF. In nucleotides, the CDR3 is TGTGCCAGTAGCAGCGGGGGCCCCAACACCGGGGAGCTGTTTTTT.

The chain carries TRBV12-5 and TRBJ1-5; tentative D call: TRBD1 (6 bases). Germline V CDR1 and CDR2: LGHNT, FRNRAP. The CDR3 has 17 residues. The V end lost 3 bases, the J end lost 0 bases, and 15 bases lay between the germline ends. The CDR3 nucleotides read TGTGCTAGTGGTTTCGGCGGGGGCCCAAATAGCAATCAGCCCCAGCATTTT. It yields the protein CASGFGGGPNSNQPQHF.

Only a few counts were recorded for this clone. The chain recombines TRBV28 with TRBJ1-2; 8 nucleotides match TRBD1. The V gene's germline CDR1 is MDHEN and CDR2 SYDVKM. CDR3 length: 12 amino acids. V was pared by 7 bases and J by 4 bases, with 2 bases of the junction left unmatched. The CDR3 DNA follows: TGTGCCAGCACCCAGGGGGCCTATGGCTACACCTTC. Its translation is CASTQGAYGYTF.

CDR3 DNA: TGTGCCAGCAGCTCGACTAGGATCACTAGCGACGAGCAGTACTTC. It yields the protein CASSSTRITSDEQYF. The rearrangement links TRBV7-9 to TRBJ2-7, with 7 bases identical to TRBD2. Germline loops: CDR1 SEHNR, CDR2 FQNEAQ (reference sequence). This CDR3 contains 15 residues. The ends lost 4 bases at V and 5 bases at J; junction bases unmatched: 11.

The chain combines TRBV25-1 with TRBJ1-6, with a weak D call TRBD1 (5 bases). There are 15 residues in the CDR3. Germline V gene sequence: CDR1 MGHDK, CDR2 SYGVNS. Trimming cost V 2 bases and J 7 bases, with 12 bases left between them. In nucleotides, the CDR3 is TGTGCCAGCAGTGAACAAAGGGGCCGAAATTCACCCCTCCACTTT. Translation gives CASSEQRGRNSPLHF.

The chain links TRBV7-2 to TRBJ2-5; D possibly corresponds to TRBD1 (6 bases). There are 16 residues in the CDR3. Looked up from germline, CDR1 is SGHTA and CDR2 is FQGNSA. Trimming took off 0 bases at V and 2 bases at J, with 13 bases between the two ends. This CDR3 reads CASSLAQQGGQETQYF. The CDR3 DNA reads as TGTGCCAGCAGCTTAGCCCAACAGGGTGGGCAAGAGACCCAGTACTTC.

DNA for the CDR3: TGTGCCAGCAGCTTATCCAGACAAGAGACCCAGTACTTC. Translation gives CASSLSRQETQYF. The chain is built from TRBV7-2 and TRBJ2-5; D remains ambiguous. V was shortened by 2 bases and J by 2 bases, with 6 bases between the two germline ends. The CDR3 loop spans 13 amino acids. The germline V gene encodes CDR1 SGHTA and CDR2 FQGNSA.

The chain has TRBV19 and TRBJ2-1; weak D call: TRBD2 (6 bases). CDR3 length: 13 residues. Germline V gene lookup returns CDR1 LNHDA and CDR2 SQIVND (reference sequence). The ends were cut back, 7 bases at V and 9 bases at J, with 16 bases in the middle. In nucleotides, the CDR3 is TGTGCCAGTACCCAGACTAGACTCGGTGAGCAGTTCTTC. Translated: CASTQTRLGEQFF. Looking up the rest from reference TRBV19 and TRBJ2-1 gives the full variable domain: DGGITQSPKYLFRKEGQNVTLSCEQNLNHDAMYWYRQDPGQGLRLIYYSQIVNDFQKGDIAEGYSVSREKKESFPLTVTSAQKNPTAFYLCASTQTRLGEQFFGPGTRLTVL.

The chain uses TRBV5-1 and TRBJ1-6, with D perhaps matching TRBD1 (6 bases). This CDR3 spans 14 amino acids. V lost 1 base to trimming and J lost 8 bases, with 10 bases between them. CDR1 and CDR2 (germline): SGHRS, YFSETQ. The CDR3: CASSLYRDYSPLHF. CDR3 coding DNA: TGCGCCAGCAGCTTGTACAGGGATTATTCACCCCTCCACTTT.